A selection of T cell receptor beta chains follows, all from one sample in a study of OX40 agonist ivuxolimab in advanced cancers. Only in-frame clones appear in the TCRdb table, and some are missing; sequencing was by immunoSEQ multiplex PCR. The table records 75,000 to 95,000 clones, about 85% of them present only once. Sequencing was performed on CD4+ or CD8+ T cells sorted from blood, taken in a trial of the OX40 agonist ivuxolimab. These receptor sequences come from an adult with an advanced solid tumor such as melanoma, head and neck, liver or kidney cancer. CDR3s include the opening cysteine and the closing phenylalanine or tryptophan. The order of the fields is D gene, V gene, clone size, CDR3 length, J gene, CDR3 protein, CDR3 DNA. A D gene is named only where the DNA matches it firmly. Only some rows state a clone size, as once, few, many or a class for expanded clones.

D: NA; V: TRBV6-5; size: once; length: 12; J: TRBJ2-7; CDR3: CASRNRVYEQYF; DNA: TGTGCCAGCAGGAACAGGGTTTACGAGCAGTACTTC
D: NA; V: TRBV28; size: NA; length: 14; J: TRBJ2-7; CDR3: CASQQLYVSYEQYF; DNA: TGTGCCAGCCAGCAGTTATACGTCAGCTACGAGCAGTACTTC
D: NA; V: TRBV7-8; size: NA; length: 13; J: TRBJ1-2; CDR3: CASSLVGVGGYTF; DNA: TGTGCCAGCAGCTTAGTAGGCGTAGGGGGCTACACCTTC
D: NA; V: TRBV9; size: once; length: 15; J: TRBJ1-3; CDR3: CASSVARTGGNTIYF; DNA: TGTGCCAGCAGCGTAGCAAGGACTGGTGGAAACACCATATATTTT
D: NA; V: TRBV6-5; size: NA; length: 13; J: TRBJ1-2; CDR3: CASSQPGLYGYTF; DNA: TGTGCCAGCAGCCAGCCGGGACTCTATGGCTACACCTTC
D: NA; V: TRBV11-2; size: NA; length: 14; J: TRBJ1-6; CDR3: CASSIEARGSPLHF; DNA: TGTGCCAGCAGTATTGAGGCACGGGGATCACCCCTCCACTTT
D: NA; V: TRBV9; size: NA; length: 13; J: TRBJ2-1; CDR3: CASSGLGRTEQFF; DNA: TGTGCCAGCAGCGGGCTGGGGCGCACTGAGCAGTTCTTC
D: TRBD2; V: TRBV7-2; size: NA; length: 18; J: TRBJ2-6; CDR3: CASSTGLAGSSGANVLTF; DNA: TGTGCCAGCAGCACCGGACTAGCGGGGAGCTCTGGGGCCAACGTCCTGACTTTC
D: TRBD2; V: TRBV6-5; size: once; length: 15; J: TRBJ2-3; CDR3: CASSTGGIWRGTQYF; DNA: TGTGCCAGCAGTACGGGGGGGATATGGCGTGGTACGCAGTATTTT
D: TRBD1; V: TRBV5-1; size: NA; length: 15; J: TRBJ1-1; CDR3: CASSRTGQGETEAFF; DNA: TGCGCCAGCAGCCGTACCGGACAGGGGGAGACTGAAGCTTTCTTT
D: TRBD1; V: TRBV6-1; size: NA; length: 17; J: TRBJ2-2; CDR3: CASSGRDRPPYTGELFF; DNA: TGTGCCAGCAGTGGCCGGGACAGACCCCCCTACACCGGGGAGCTGTTTTTT
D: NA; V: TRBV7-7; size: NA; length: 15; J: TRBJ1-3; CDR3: CASSLEGGPGNTIYF; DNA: TGTGCTAGCAGCTTAGAGGGGGGCCCTGGAAACACCATATATTTT
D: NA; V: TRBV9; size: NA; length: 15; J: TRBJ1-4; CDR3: CASSVVSGFNEKLFF; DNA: TGTGCCAGCAGCGTAGTGTCGGGGTTTAATGAAAAACTGTTTTTT
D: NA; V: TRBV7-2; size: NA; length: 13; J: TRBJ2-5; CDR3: CASSSTGRETQYF; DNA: TGTGCCAGCAGCTCCACGGGTCGGGAGACCCAGTACTTC